The sequence of this T cell receptor beta chain was determined in a study of blood T cell repertoires in COVID-19. Study as a whole: In each case, the material was cDNA or gDNA derived from T cells, B-cell-depleted T cells, or PBMCs.

Per the study methods: Scientists estimated how many nucleated cells there were by amplifying reference gene primers. Profiling relied on immunoSEQ multiplex PCR, and the TCRdb table lists in-frame clones only, not all of them. V and J calls and clone size are as listed in that table; D and trimming were resolved from the DNA. Found here are some 70,000 clones, approximately 79% of them singletons; the top ten hold roughly 6%. V was clipped by 7 bases and J by 5 bases; unmatched bases: 7. This CDR3 comprises 14 residues. Germline CDR1 is MNHEY and CDR2 is SVGAGI. The receptor's source is a woman aged 60-75 years with acute or convalescent COVID-19. Source material: peripheral blood. The chain employs TRBV6-5 and TRBJ2-2; TRBD1 aligns across 7 bases. In nucleotides, the CDR3 is TGTGCCAGCATAGCGCAGGGGGTAACCGGGGAGCTGTTTTTT. It codes for CASIAQGVTGELFF.